This T cell receptor (beta chain) was sequenced during a study of blood T cell repertoires in COVID-19. Here immunoSEQ multiplex PCR was the method, and the copy in TCRdb shows in-frame clones only, minus some. The sample lists approximately 46,000 clones, 88% occurring once. The clonotype originates from a human donor in a cohort sampled during active COVID-19. The source material was peripheral blood.

The CDR3 sequence: CASSLTGDSRSPLHF. CDR3 coding DNA: TGTGCCAGCAGCCTAACAGGGGATTCTAGGTCACCCCTCCACTTT. The V call is TRBV3-1 (or the pseudogene TRBV3-2), the J call TRBJ1-6, with 7 bases identical to TRBD1. Germline CDR1 is LGHDT and CDR2 is YNNKEL (reference sequence). This CDR3 comprises 15 residues. The V and J ends lost 4 bases and 10 bases, in that order; junction bases with no gene match: 10.